A selection of T cell receptor beta chains follows, all from one sample in a study of CD8+ T cells in alopecia areata. Clones were read by immunoSEQ multiplex PCR, and TCRdb kept only the in-frame ones, dropping some. The sample lists nearly 7,000 clones, around 65% occurring once. Here the sequenced sample was skin, taken at week 4, from a patient treated with tofacitinib. These receptors were obtained from a human donor with alopecia areata. The CDR3 runs from the conserved cysteine through the conserved F or W. The D gene is left open where the match is weak. For some rows the clone size is stated as once, few or many, or as a class when expanded; others skip it.

CDR3nt: TGTGCCAGCAGTCCGCGGGTGCCGAACACCGGGGAGCTGTTTTTT
CDR3aa: CASSPRVPNTGELFF
v_gene: TRBV7-2
abundance: -
d_gene: -
j_gene: TRBJ2-2

CDR3nt: TGTGCCAGCAGCTTGTACGCAGACAGGGAGACAAACACCATATATTTT
CDR3aa: CASSLYADRETNTIYF
v_gene: TRBV5-5
abundance: -
d_gene: TRBD1
j_gene: TRBJ1-3

CDR3nt: TGTGCCAGCAGCTTAGGGCTGGCAGAAACCTATGGCTACACCTTC
CDR3aa: CASSLGLAETYGYTF
v_gene: TRBV7-2
abundance: once
d_gene: -
j_gene: TRBJ1-2

CDR3nt: TGTGCCAGTTCTGTGGGGTCCTACGAGCAGTACTTC
CDR3aa: CASSVGSYEQYF
v_gene: TRBV19
abundance: -
d_gene: -
j_gene: TRBJ2-7

CDR3nt: TGTGCCAGCAGCGCCAACAGGGGCGCTGGAAACACCATATATTTT
CDR3aa: CASSANRGAGNTIYF
v_gene: TRBV9
abundance: -
d_gene: TRBD1
j_gene: TRBJ1-3

CDR3nt: TGTGCCAGTAACCCGGGACAGGGGGCTTACGAGCAGTACTTC
CDR3aa: CASNPGQGAYEQYF
v_gene: TRBV19
abundance: -
d_gene: TRBD1
j_gene: TRBJ2-7

CDR3nt: TGCAGCGTTCGACTAGCGGGGTCGAACACCGGGGAGCTGTTTTTT
CDR3aa: CSVRLAGSNTGELFF
v_gene: TRBV29-1
abundance: -
d_gene: TRBD2
j_gene: TRBJ2-2

CDR3nt: TGTGCCAGCAGTGGACTAGCGGGAGGGCCGGATACGCAGTATTTT
CDR3aa: CASSGLAGGPDTQYF
v_gene: TRBV6-1
abundance: -
d_gene: TRBD2
j_gene: TRBJ2-3

CDR3nt: TGTGCCATCAGAGGGGTTAGGGGGACGCTTGGCGAGCAGTACTTC
CDR3aa: CAIRGVRGTLGEQYF
v_gene: TRBV10-3
abundance: -
d_gene: -
j_gene: TRBJ2-7

CDR3nt: TGTGCCACGGGAGGGACTAGCTCCTACGAGCAGTACTTC
CDR3aa: CATGGTSSYEQYF
v_gene: TRBV2
abundance: -
d_gene: TRBD2
j_gene: TRBJ2-7

CDR3nt: TGTGCCAGCAGCTCCGGCCACGAGCAGTACTTC
CDR3aa: CASSSGHEQYF
v_gene: TRBV7-3
abundance: -
d_gene: -
j_gene: TRBJ2-7

CDR3nt: TGTGCCAGCAACAAAGCGACAGTTAGCAATCAGCCCCAGCATTTT
CDR3aa: CASNKATVSNQPQHF
v_gene: TRBV5-6
abundance: -
d_gene: -
j_gene: TRBJ1-5

CDR3nt: TGTGCCAGCAGCCCCAGGGTTGGCGAGCAGTACTTC
CDR3aa: CASSPRVGEQYF
v_gene: TRBV7-2
abundance: -
d_gene: -
j_gene: TRBJ2-7

CDR3nt: TGCAGCGTAGCCGACAGTGTCCAAGAGACCCAGTACTTC
CDR3aa: CSVADSVQETQYF
v_gene: TRBV29-1
abundance: once
d_gene: -
j_gene: TRBJ2-5

CDR3nt: TGTGCCAGCAGCAAGATTGACGGGTCCGGCGAGCAGTACTTC
CDR3aa: CASSKIDGSGEQYF
v_gene: TRBV5-6
abundance: -
d_gene: -
j_gene: TRBJ2-7

CDR3nt: TGCAGCGTTGAAATTGGTTCCACCCTCCACTTT
CDR3aa: CSVEIGSTLHF
v_gene: TRBV29-1
abundance: -
d_gene: -
j_gene: TRBJ1-6

CDR3nt: TGTGCCAGCAGTCCCGAAGGGGGCGGGCAGACCCAGTACTTC
CDR3aa: CASSPEGGGQTQYF
v_gene: TRBV6-5
abundance: -
d_gene: TRBD1
j_gene: TRBJ2-5

CDR3nt: TGTGCCAGCAGCTTAGCGCAAGGGGGGTCCGAGCAGTACTTC
CDR3aa: CASSLAQGGSEQYF
v_gene: TRBV7-4
abundance: -
d_gene: -
j_gene: TRBJ2-7

CDR3nt: TGCAGCGTTGTATTGGTGGGTTACGAGCAGTACTTC
CDR3aa: CSVVLVGYEQYF
v_gene: TRBV29-1
abundance: -
d_gene: -
j_gene: TRBJ2-7

CDR3nt: TGTGCCAGCAGCTTACGGGGCGGCGGAGGAGAAAAACTGTTTTTT
CDR3aa: CASSLRGGGGEKLFF
v_gene: TRBV7-9
abundance: -
d_gene: -
j_gene: TRBJ1-4

CDR3nt: TGTGCCAGCAGCCAAAAGACAGTCTATGGCTACACCTTC
CDR3aa: CASSQKTVYGYTF
v_gene: TRBV11-2
abundance: -
d_gene: -
j_gene: TRBJ1-2

CDR3nt: TGTGCCAGCAGCTTGGACAGTAGGGCAGATACGCAGTATTTT
CDR3aa: CASSLDSRADTQYF
v_gene: TRBV7-9
abundance: -
d_gene: -
j_gene: TRBJ2-3

CDR3nt: TGCGCCAGCAGCTTGTGTCCCCATCACCCCGGGACTAGCCCCACAGATACGCAGTATTTT
CDR3aa: CASSLCPHHPGTSPTDTQYF
v_gene: TRBV5-1
abundance: -
d_gene: TRBD2
j_gene: TRBJ2-3

CDR3nt: TGTGCCAGCAGCTTGGAGGGAGGGGCTGGAGATACGCAGTATTTT
CDR3aa: CASSLEGGAGDTQYF
v_gene: TRBV5-6
abundance: -
d_gene: TRBD2
j_gene: TRBJ2-3

CDR3nt: TGTGCCAGCAGCTTGGCCGTCAGGAGGGATTCACCCCTCCACTTT
CDR3aa: CASSLAVRRDSPLHF
v_gene: TRBV5-4
abundance: -
d_gene: -
j_gene: TRBJ1-6

CDR3nt: TGTGCCAGCAGCCAAGATAAAAGCGGTGGGACCTACGAGCAGTACTTC
CDR3aa: CASSQDKSGGTYEQYF
v_gene: TRBV14
abundance: once
d_gene: -
j_gene: TRBJ2-7

CDR3nt: TGCGCCAGCAGCTTGGGGGGTGGCAATATTCGAAAACTGTTTTTT
CDR3aa: CASSLGGGNIRKLFF
v_gene: TRBV5-1
abundance: -
d_gene: -
j_gene: TRBJ1-4

CDR3nt: TGTGCCAGCTCACCATTGGTGGGACAGAGCTCTGGGGCCAACGTCCTGACTTTC
CDR3aa: CASSPLVGQSSGANVLTF
v_gene: TRBV18
abundance: -
d_gene: TRBD1
j_gene: TRBJ2-6

CDR3nt: TGCGCCAGCAGCCAGATTAGCGGGAGGCGCTCCTACGAGCAGTACTTC
CDR3aa: CASSQISGRRSYEQYF
v_gene: TRBV4-3
abundance: -
d_gene: TRBD2
j_gene: TRBJ2-7

CDR3nt: TGCAGCGTTGAAGATAAGGGACAGGGAGATGGCTACACCTTC
CDR3aa: CSVEDKGQGDGYTF
v_gene: TRBV29-1
abundance: -
d_gene: TRBD1
j_gene: TRBJ1-2

CDR3nt: TGTGCCAGCAGTACCGGACAGGGAGGCGGCTACACCTTC
CDR3aa: CASSTGQGGGYTF
v_gene: TRBV6-6
abundance: -
d_gene: TRBD1
j_gene: TRBJ1-2

CDR3nt: TGTGCCAGCAGCTTGGGACAGGGTATAAGCTACACCTTC
CDR3aa: CASSLGQGISYTF
v_gene: TRBV5-7
abundance: once
d_gene: TRBD1
j_gene: TRBJ1-2

CDR3nt: TGTGCCAGCAGCTTAAAGGGGTCCTATGGCTACACCTTC
CDR3aa: CASSLKGSYGYTF
v_gene: TRBV5-4
abundance: -
d_gene: -
j_gene: TRBJ1-2

CDR3nt: TGTGCCAGCAGCCCCCCTAGCGGGAGCACCCTCAACACCGGGGAGCTGTTTTTT
CDR3aa: CASSPPSGSTLNTGELFF
v_gene: TRBV7-9
abundance: -
d_gene: TRBD2
j_gene: TRBJ2-2

CDR3nt: TGTGCCATCCAGAGTACCCTCCACATAGATACGCAGTATTTT
CDR3aa: CAIQSTLHIDTQYF
v_gene: TRBV21-1
abundance: -
d_gene: -
j_gene: TRBJ2-3

CDR3nt: TGTGCCAGCAGCCAGGTTCCCTTACGAACGGGGGAGCTGTTTTTT
CDR3aa: CASSQVPLRTGELFF
v_gene: TRBV14
abundance: -
d_gene: -
j_gene: TRBJ2-2

CDR3nt: TGTGCCAGCAGCTCCGGACAGGGGCCCTCCTACGAGCAGTACTTC
CDR3aa: CASSSGQGPSYEQYF
v_gene: TRBV7-8
abundance: -
d_gene: TRBD1
j_gene: TRBJ2-7

CDR3nt: TGTGCCAGCAGTGGGATAGAGGGCCGTGGCACCGGGGAGCTGTTTTTT
CDR3aa: CASSGIEGRGTGELFF
v_gene: TRBV2
abundance: large
d_gene: -
j_gene: TRBJ2-2

CDR3nt: TGCGCCAGCAGCCAAGTTGCGAGGGACTCTATCGGGACCGGGGAGCTGTTTTTT
CDR3aa: CASSQVARDSIGTGELFF
v_gene: TRBV4-1
abundance: -
d_gene: -
j_gene: TRBJ2-2

CDR3nt: TGTGCCAGCAGCGTAGGAGGATATAATTCACCCCTCCACTTT
CDR3aa: CASSVGGYNSPLHF
v_gene: TRBV9
abundance: -
d_gene: -
j_gene: TRBJ1-6

CDR3nt: TGTGCCAGCAGCCCCTGGGGCGGGGGGAAACACAATGAGCAGTTCTTC
CDR3aa: CASSPWGGGKHNEQFF
v_gene: TRBV6-6
abundance: -
d_gene: TRBD2
j_gene: TRBJ2-1

CDR3nt: TGCGCCAGCAGCCAGACCAGGGGTGGTTCACCCCTCCACTTT
CDR3aa: CASSQTRGGSPLHF
v_gene: TRBV4-1
abundance: -
d_gene: -
j_gene: TRBJ1-6

CDR3nt: TGTGCCAGCAAGGCGGAAGATCAGCCCCAGCATTTT
CDR3aa: CASKAEDQPQHF
v_gene: TRBV2
abundance: -
d_gene: -
j_gene: TRBJ1-5

CDR3nt: TGCGCCAGCAGCTTGGGGGAGACCACAGATACGCAGTATTTT
CDR3aa: CASSLGETTDTQYF
v_gene: TRBV5-1
abundance: -
d_gene: -
j_gene: TRBJ2-3

CDR3nt: TGTGCCAGCAGCGACACAGGGATAGGGACCTACAATGAGCAGTTCTTC
CDR3aa: CASSDTGIGTYNEQFF
v_gene: TRBV9
abundance: once
d_gene: -
j_gene: TRBJ2-1

CDR3nt: TGTGCCAGCAGGTCGGGGGACAATGAGCAGTTCTTC
CDR3aa: CASRSGDNEQFF
v_gene: TRBV6-5
abundance: -
d_gene: -
j_gene: TRBJ2-1

CDR3nt: TGCGCCAGCAGCTTGGTTGCAGGTATGAACACTGAAGCTTTCTTT
CDR3aa: CASSLVAGMNTEAFF
v_gene: TRBV5-1
abundance: -
d_gene: -
j_gene: TRBJ1-1

CDR3nt: TGTGCCAGCAGGGGACTAGCGGCCTACAATGAGCAGTTCTTC
CDR3aa: CASRGLAAYNEQFF
v_gene: TRBV6-5
abundance: -
d_gene: TRBD2
j_gene: TRBJ2-1

CDR3nt: TGCGCCAGCAGCCATTTGGGCGAATCCTACGAGCAGTACTTC
CDR3aa: CASSHLGESYEQYF
v_gene: TRBV4-1
abundance: -
d_gene: -
j_gene: TRBJ2-7

CDR3nt: TGCGCCAGCAGCCGAGTAACAGGGCGGAACACTGAAGCTTTCTTT
CDR3aa: CASSRVTGRNTEAFF
v_gene: TRBV5-1
abundance: -
d_gene: -
j_gene: TRBJ1-1

CDR3nt: TGTGCCAGCAGCTCCGGGACTAGCGAGTACAATGAGCAGTTCTTC
CDR3aa: CASSSGTSEYNEQFF
v_gene: TRBV7-3
abundance: -
d_gene: TRBD2
j_gene: TRBJ2-1

CDR3nt: TGTGCCAGTAGTATCTTGACAGGAATAGGTACCAATCAGCCCCAGCATTTT
CDR3aa: CASSILTGIGTNQPQHF
v_gene: TRBV19
abundance: -
d_gene: -
j_gene: TRBJ1-5

CDR3nt: TGTGCCAGCAGAAACGGACAGGGCCCCTACGAGCAGTACTTC
CDR3aa: CASRNGQGPYEQYF
v_gene: TRBV5-4
abundance: -
d_gene: TRBD1
j_gene: TRBJ2-7